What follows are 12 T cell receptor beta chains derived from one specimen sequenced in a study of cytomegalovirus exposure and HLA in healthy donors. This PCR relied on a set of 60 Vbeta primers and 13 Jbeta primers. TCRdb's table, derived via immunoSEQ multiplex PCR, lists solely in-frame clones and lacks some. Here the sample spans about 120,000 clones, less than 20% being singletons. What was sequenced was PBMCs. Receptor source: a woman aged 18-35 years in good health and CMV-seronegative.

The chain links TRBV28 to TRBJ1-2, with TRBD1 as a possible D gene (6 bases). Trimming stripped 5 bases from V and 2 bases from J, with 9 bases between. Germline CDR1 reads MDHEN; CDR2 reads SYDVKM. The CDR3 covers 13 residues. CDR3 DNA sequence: TGTGCCAGCAGTGACACAGGGAACTATGGCTACACCTTC. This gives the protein CASSDTGNYGYTF.

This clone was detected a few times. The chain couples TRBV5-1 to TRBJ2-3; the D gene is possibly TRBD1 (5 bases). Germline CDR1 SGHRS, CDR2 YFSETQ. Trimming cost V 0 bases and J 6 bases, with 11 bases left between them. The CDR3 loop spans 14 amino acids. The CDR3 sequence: CASSLDGAGDTQYF. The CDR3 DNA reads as TGCGCCAGCAGCTTGGATGGGGCAGGGGATACGCAGTATTTT.

This CDR3 reads CASSYRGSSYEQYF. The CDR3 nucleotides are TGTGCCAGCAGCTACAGGGGGTCGTCCTACGAGCAGTACTTC. V gene TRBV5-6 combines with J gene TRBJ2-7, with TRBD1 matching 8 bases. V was pared by 3 bases and J by 1 base, with 3 bases of the junction left unmatched. Looked up from germline, CDR1 is SGHDT and CDR2 is YYEEEE. The CDR3 length is 14 residues.

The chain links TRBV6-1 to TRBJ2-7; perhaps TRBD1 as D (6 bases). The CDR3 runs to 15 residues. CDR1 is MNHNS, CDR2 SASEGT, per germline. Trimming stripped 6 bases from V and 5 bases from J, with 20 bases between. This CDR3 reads CASSAPGHGRDEQYF. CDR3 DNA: TGTGCCAGCAGCGCCCCGGGACACGGAAGGGACGAGCAGTACTTC.

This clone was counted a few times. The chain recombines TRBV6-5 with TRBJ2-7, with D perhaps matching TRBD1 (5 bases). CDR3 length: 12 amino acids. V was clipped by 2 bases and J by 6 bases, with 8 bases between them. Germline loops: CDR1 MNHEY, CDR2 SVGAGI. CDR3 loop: CASSYGGAEQYF. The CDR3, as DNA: TGTGCCAGCAGTTACGGTGGGGCCGAGCAGTACTTC.

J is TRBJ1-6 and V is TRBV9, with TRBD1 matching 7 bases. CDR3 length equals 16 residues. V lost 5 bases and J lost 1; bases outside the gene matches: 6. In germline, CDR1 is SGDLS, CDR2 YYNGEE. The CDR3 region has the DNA TGTGCCAGCAGACAGGGGCCCCCTTCCTATAATTCACCCCTCCACTTT. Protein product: CASRQGPPSYNSPLHF.

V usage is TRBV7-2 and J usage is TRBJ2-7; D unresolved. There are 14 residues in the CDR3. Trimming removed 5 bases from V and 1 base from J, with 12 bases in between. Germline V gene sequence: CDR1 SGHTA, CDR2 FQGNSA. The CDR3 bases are TGTGCCAGCAGCACCGGTGACACATCCTACGAGCAGTACTTC. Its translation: CASSTGDTSYEQYF.

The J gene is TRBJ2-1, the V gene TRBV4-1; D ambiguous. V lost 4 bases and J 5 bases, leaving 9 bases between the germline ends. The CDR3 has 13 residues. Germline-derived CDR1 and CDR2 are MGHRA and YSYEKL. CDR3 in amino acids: CASSPRLDNEQFF. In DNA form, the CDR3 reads TGCGCCAGCAGCCCCCGTCTAGACAATGAGCAGTTCTTC.

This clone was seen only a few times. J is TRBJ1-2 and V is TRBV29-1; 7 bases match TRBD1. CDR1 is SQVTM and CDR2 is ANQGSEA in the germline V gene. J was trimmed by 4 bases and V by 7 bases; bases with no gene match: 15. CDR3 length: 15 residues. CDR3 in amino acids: CSATDGGSGGYGYTF. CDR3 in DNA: TGCAGCGCCACCGACGGGGGATCAGGGGGCTATGGCTACACCTTC.

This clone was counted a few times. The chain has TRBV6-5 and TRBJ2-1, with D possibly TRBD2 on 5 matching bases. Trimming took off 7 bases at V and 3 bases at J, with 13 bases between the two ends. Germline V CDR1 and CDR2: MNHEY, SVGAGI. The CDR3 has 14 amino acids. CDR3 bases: TGTGCCAGCACCCCACGAGGGCGCTACAATGAGCAGTTCTTC. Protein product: CASTPRGRYNEQFF.

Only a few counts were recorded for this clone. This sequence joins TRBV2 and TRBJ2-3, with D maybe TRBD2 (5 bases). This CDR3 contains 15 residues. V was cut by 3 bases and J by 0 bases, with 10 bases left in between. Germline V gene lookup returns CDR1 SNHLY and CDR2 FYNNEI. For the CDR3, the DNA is TGTGCCAGCAGTGATTGGACTCAGAGCACAGATACGCAGTATTTT. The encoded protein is CASSDWTQSTDTQYF.

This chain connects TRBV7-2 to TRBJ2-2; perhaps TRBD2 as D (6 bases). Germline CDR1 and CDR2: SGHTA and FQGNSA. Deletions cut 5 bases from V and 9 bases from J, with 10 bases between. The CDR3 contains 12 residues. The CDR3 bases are TGTGCCAGCAGCCCGGGGAGGAGGGAGCTGTTTTTT. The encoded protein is CASSPGRRELFF.